This passage covers 8 T cell receptor beta chains from one sample sequenced in a study of CD8 T cells in Susac syndrome. Random hexamers served to reverse transcribe roughly 0.45 to 1 ug RNA. TCRdb called the immunoSEQ multiplex PCR reads again in MiXCR, with one record for every CDR3 protein. The sample lists about 71,000 distinct CDR3 sequences, nearly 96% occurring once. The material sequenced was CD4+ T cells from PBMCs. The receptor set was obtained from a human donor with multiple sclerosis.

This chain joins TRBV12-3 or TRBV12-4 and TRBJ2-6; D unclear. The CDR3 is 17 residues long. The V end was cut by 8 bases, the J end by 3 bases, with 20 bases between. The CDR3 DNA sequence: TGTGCCAGCTCCTCCACTCTGGGGATCATTGGGGCCAACGTCCTGACTTTC. Its protein is CASSSTLGIIGANVLTF.

The chain recombines TRBV15 with TRBJ1-4; 8 nucleotides line up with TRBD1. The CDR3 has 14 amino acids. Germline loops: CDR1 LNHNV, CDR2 YYDKDF (reference sequence). J gave up 3 bases and V 5 bases, and 2 bases lay outside the gene matches. The CDR3 spells CATSGGQANEKLFF. CDR3 coding DNA: TGTGCCACCAGCGGGGGACAGGCTAATGAAAAACTGTTTTTT.

The chain uses TRBV2 and TRBJ1-5, with D unresolved. The CDR3 length is 13 residues. Germline V gene lookup returns CDR1 SNHLY and CDR2 FYNNEI. V lost 3 bases and J lost 5, with 8 bases in between. The CDR3 protein is CASSDYQYQPQHF. CDR3 nucleotide sequence: TGTGCCAGCAGTGACTATCAGTATCAGCCCCAGCATTTT.

The genes are TRBV5-1 and TRBJ2-7; D may match TRBD1 or TRBD2 (6 bases each). The CDR3 covers 15 residues. Trimming took off 3 bases at V and 6 bases at J, with 19 bases between the two ends. CDR1 SGHRS and CDR2 YFSETQ come from the germline V gene. CDR3 in amino acids: CASSWGADRWSEQYF. The CDR3 nucleotides are TGCGCCAGCAGCTGGGGGGCCGACAGGTGGAGCGAGCAGTACTTC.

The chain combines TRBV7-9 with TRBJ2-5, with 10 bases matching TRBD1. The CDR3 extends over 15 amino acids. Trimming took 0 bases from V and 4 from J; bases not matched to a gene: 2. Germline V gene sequence: CDR1 SEHNR, CDR2 FQNEAQ (reference sequence). This CDR3 is CASSLARDRGETQYF. As DNA, the CDR3 is TGTGCCAGCAGCTTAGCGCGGGACAGGGGAGAGACCCAGTACTTC.

The rearrangement joins TRBV7-9 to TRBJ2-3; maybe TRBD2 (5 bases). The CDR3 covers 16 residues. CDR1 and CDR2 from the germline V gene are SEHNR and FQNEAQ (reference sequence). V was pared by 3 bases and J by 3 bases, with 16 bases between. CDR3 in DNA: TGTGCCAGCAGCTTGCGACGGCCCGGGGAGACAGATACGCAGTATTTT. Amino acids: CASSLRRPGETDTQYF.

The chain combines TRBV5-1 with TRBJ2-3; D gene unclear. The CDR3 runs to 14 residues. Looked up from germline, CDR1 is SGHRS and CDR2 is YFSETQ. V was pared by 0 bases and J by 0 bases, with 5 bases between. This CDR3 is CASSLVQSTDTQYF. The CDR3 DNA reads TGCGCCAGCAGCTTGGTACAGAGCACAGATACGCAGTATTTT.

The chain joins TRBV5-1 to TRBJ2-1; the D gene is possibly TRBD1 (5 bases). The length of the CDR3 is 15 residues. The germline V and J ends were trimmed by 4 bases and 3 bases, with 14 bases remaining between them. Looked up from germline, CDR1 is SGHRS and CDR2 is YFSETQ. The CDR3 spells CASSGEDTLYNEQFF. In DNA, the CDR3 is TGCGCCAGCAGCGGTGAGGACACCCTCTACAATGAGCAGTTCTTC.